What follows are 7 T cell receptor beta chains derived from one specimen sequenced in a study of cytomegalovirus exposure and HLA in healthy donors (dated by TCRdb to about 2017). The library relied on the immunoSEQ multiplex PCR assay. A mixture of 60 forward primers for TCR Vbeta segments and 13 reverse primers for TCR Jbeta segments was used in the multiplex PCR. In its TCRdb copy, this immuneACCESS table keeps in-frame sequences only and misses some clones. Where compared with another copy, unresolved V genes explain less than half of these, and the others have no known cause. For this sample the table gives about 190,000 clones, of which over 70% were detected only once. 1% to 1.5% of the sample is held by the ten biggest clonotypes. The sequenced sample was PBMCs. These receptors originate from a man aged 25-40 years in good health and CMV-seronegative.

This chain links TRBV19 with TRBJ2-2; 10 bases line up with TRBD1. CDR3 size: 15 residues. V dropped 7 bases and J dropped 5; count of bases not matched to a gene: 7. Germline V gene sequence: CDR1 LNHDA, CDR2 SQIVND (reference sequence). CDR3 DNA: TGTGCCAGTATAGGACAGGGGGTTGGAACCGGGGAGCTGTTTTTT. Residues: CASIGQGVGTGELFF.

This clone came up once. The chain recombines TRBV28 with TRBJ2-7, with TRBD1 as a possible D gene (6 bases). The ends were cut back, 4 bases at V and 8 bases at J, with 12 bases in the middle. CDR1 is MDHEN, CDR2 SYDVKM, per germline. The CDR3 spans 12 residues. The CDR3: CASSSPGQKQYF. CDR3 DNA sequence: TGTGCCAGCAGTTCCCCAGGACAGAAGCAGTACTTC.

V gene TRBV10-1 combines with J gene TRBJ2-3; TRBD1 agrees at 10 bases. Germline CDR1 is WNHNN and CDR2 is SYGVQD (reference sequence). The ends lost 3 bases at V and 4 bases at J; junction bases unmatched: 1. The CDR3 contains 14 residues. CDR3 sequence reads: CASSDDRGPDTQYF. The DNA for the CDR3 is TGCGCCAGCAGTGATGACAGGGGGCCAGATACGCAGTATTTT.

The genes are TRBV6-4 and TRBJ2-1; TRBD2 might be the D (6 bases). This CDR3 contains 14 residues. Germline assignment: CDR1 MRHNA and CDR2 SNTAGT. Trimming left V 4 bases short and J 5 bases short, with 12 bases between. CDR3 bases: TGTGCCAGCAGTGGAGGAGGGGAGAACAATGAGCAGTTCTTC. Protein sequence: CASSGGGENNEQFF.

The chain recombines TRBV7-9 with TRBJ2-5; 8 positions agree with TRBD2. Germline V CDR1 and CDR2: SEHNR, FQNEAQ (reference sequence). The ends lost 4 bases at V and 1 base at J; junction bases unmatched: 5. CDR3 length equals 15 residues. The CDR3 DNA reads TGTGCCAGCAGCTCGGGAGGGGACTCCCAAGAGACCCAGTACTTC. Translated: CASSSGGDSQETQYF.

The chain has TRBV6-6 and TRBJ2-4; maybe TRBD1 (6 bases). CDR1 is MNHNY and CDR2 is SVGAGI in the germline V gene (reference sequence). V gave up 2 bases and J gave up 12 bases, with 11 bases separating them. The CDR3 spans 12 residues. CDR3 DNA sequence: TGTGCCAGCAGTTACGGCCAGGGGAGTCAGTACTTC. Translated, it gives CASSYGQGSQYF.

The rearrangement links TRBV2 to TRBJ2-7; TRBD2 matches 11 bases. CDR3 length equals 15 residues. The V gene end was trimmed by 2 bases and the J gene end by 6 bases; junction bases not matched to a gene: 6. The germline V gene encodes CDR1 SNHLY and CDR2 FYNNEI. The CDR3, as DNA: TGTGCCAGCAGTGAATTGGCTAGCGGGAGGTCCGAGCAGTACTTC. This gives the protein CASSELASGRSEQYF.